This T cell receptor beta chain was recorded in a study of cytomegalovirus exposure and HLA in healthy donors. Overall study: 81% of some 390 genotyped donors fell in the Caucasian-associated ancestry cluster. General study findings and limits: Most TCR sequences were rare, but some public TCRs occurred in many donors. Researchers catalogued 150 or so TCR beta chains as cytomegalovirus-associated. Cytomegalovirus status was reportedly diagnosed by the classifier with high specificity and sensitivity.

The CDR3 is 14 residues long. V gave up 6 bases and J gave up 2 bases; unmatched junction bases: 6. From germline, CDR1 is KGHSH and CDR2 LQKENI. Concerning this clone itself: The antigen is unknown.

The PCR was carried out with 60 Vbeta primers and 13 Jbeta primers. The assay was immunoSEQ multiplex PCR, and TCRdb's table has in-frame clones only and misses some. The table has about 110,000 clones, around 76% seen once. The V and J genes are TRBV18 and TRBJ1-2; 7 bases line up with TRBD1. The sequence came from a man aged 25-45 years in good health and CMV-seropositive. The specimen was PBMCs. CDR3 protein: CASSLGQVNYGYTF. CDR3 coding DNA: TGTGCCAGCTCCCTAGGACAGGTGAACTATGGCTACACCTTC.